The 29 T cell receptor beta chains in this list originate from one sample, sequenced in a study of vaccination effects on CD4 cells after COVID-19. Cells that had been cultured for 10 days were the source of isolated CD4+ T cells. The data were produced by immunoSEQ multiplex PCR, yet TCRdb's version contains in-frame clones alone and is incomplete. The sample has approximately 45,000 clones; more than 75% are singletons. These TCRs are of unknown antigen specificity. The specimen comprised CD4+ T cells from PBMCs cultured without peptide, sampled before COVID-19 vaccination. These receptors all stem from a human donor who had a prior SARS-CoV-2 infection.

The chain couples TRBV5-1 to TRBJ2-1; 10 positions agree with TRBD2. This CDR3 is 16 amino acids long. In germline, CDR1 is SGHRS, CDR2 YFSETQ. V lost 4 bases and J lost 10; bases outside the gene matches: 14. CDR3 in DNA: TGCGCCAGCAGCCGCCAGGCCAGCGGGGGGGCAGTAGAGCAGTTCTTC. It encodes CASSRQASGGAVEQFF.

This clone occurred once. This rearrangement joins TRBV11-2 to TRBJ2-7; 9 positions agree with TRBD1. Trimming at V came to 0 bases and at J to 0 bases, leaving 6 bases not matched to a gene. The CDR3 extends over 17 amino acids. The germline gives CDR1 SGHAT, CDR2 FQNNGV. The DNA for the CDR3 is TGTGCCAGCAGCTTAGATCCGGGGACAGGGCGCTCCTACGAGCAGTACTTC. This sequence encodes CASSLDPGTGRSYEQYF.

The CDR3 nucleotides read TGCGCCAGCAGCGATAATCCGGGACAGGGGTCCGAGCAGTACTTC. Translating it yields CASSDNPGQGSEQYF. V gene TRBV5-1 combines with J gene TRBJ2-7, with 10 bases aligning to TRBD1. Germline CDR1 and CDR2: SGHRS and YFSETQ. CDR3 length: 15 amino acids. The V segment lost 4 bases and the J segment 6 bases; nucleotides outside the gene matches: 10.

This rearrangement joins TRBV19 to TRBJ1-1; D might be TRBD1 (5 bases). Germline V gene lookup returns CDR1 LNHDA and CDR2 SQIVND (reference sequence). CDR3 length equals 14 residues. V dropped 7 bases and J dropped 1 base, with 13 bases sitting between them. The CDR3, as DNA: TGTGCCAGTAAGTTGTGGGGGAGGAACACTGAAGCTTTCTTT. Its translation is CASKLWGRNTEAFF.

V is TRBV9 and J is TRBJ2-2, with D possibly matching TRBD1 (6 bases). Germline V CDR1 and CDR2: SGDLS, YYNGEE. V gave up 4 bases and J gave up 2 bases, with 15 bases separating them. The CDR3 length is 16 residues. The CDR3 region is CASSPRTAQNTGELFF. For the CDR3, the DNA is TGTGCCAGCAGCCCCCGGACAGCCCAAAACACCGGGGAGCTGTTTTTT.

A note on this clone: At one end the junction does not follow the germline gene, possibly because of a read error. J is TRBJ1-2 and V is TRBV13; 7 nucleotides agree with TRBD1. Germline-derived CDR1 and CDR2 are PRHDT and FYEKMQ (reference sequence). The CDR3 has 13 amino acids. This CDR3 is CASILRGRGGYTF. CDR3 in DNA: TGTGCCAGCATCTTAAGGGGGCGCGGTGGCTACACCTTC.

The CDR3 loop reads CASSDGPSGANVLTF. For the CDR3, the DNA is TGTGCCAGCAGTGACGGTCCCTCTGGGGCCAACGTCCTGACTTTC. This chain links TRBV6-4 with TRBJ2-6, with no clear D. V gave up 2 bases and J gave up 0 bases, with 5 bases separating them. The germline gives CDR1 MRHNA, CDR2 SNTAGT. The CDR3 has 15 residues.

The chain couples TRBV24-1 to TRBJ2-3; either TRBD1 or TRBD2 may fit D (6 bases each). The V end lost 9 bases, the J end lost 5 bases, and 11 bases lay between the germline ends. Germline V gives CDR1 KGHDR, CDR2 SFDVKD. The CDR3 consists of 12 residues. CDR3 DNA: TGTGCCACCGGAGGGGGGCAAGATACGCAGTATTTT. This codes for CATGGGQDTQYF.

This clone was counted only a few times. The chain combines TRBV24-1 with TRBJ2-5; D not resolved. The germline V gene encodes CDR1 KGHDR and CDR2 SFDVKD. V lost 3 bases and J 5 bases, leaving 12 bases between the germline ends. The CDR3 length is 14 residues. For the CDR3, the DNA is TGTGCCACCAGTGATGGAGCCACCCGGGAGACCCAGTACTTC. The encoded protein is CATSDGATRETQYF.

This clone was detected only once. The gene calls are TRBV6-4 and TRBJ2-3; 8 bases align to TRBD2. Germline V gene data show CDR1 as MRHNA and CDR2 as SNTAGT. V shed 5 bases, J shed 1 base, and the junction held 2 bases outside the gene matches. CDR3 length: 14 amino acids. Here the CDR3 reads CASSQAGGTDTQYF. CDR3 nucleotide sequence: TGTGCCAGCAGTCAAGCGGGGGGCACAGATACGCAGTATTTT.

The J gene is TRBJ1-6, the V gene TRBV7-3; TRBD1 is a possible D gene (6 bases). CDR3 length: 15 residues. Looked up from germline, CDR1 is SGHTA and CDR2 is FQGTGA. Trimming cost V 5 bases and J 14 bases, with 22 bases left between them. CDR3 nucleotide sequence: TGTGCCAGCAGCGTACAGGGTGGGCCCGGAGAGACCCTCCACTTT. This gives the protein CASSVQGGPGETLHF.

This clone is classed as medium-sized. This sequence joins TRBV6-5 and TRBJ2-1; D perhaps matches TRBD2 (6 bases). CDR1 and CDR2 (germline): MNHEY, SVGAGI. The germline V and J ends were trimmed by 4 bases and 6 bases, with 16 bases remaining between them. CDR3 length equals 15 residues. This CDR3 is CASSLVQGSGNEQFF. CDR3 in DNA: TGTGCCAGCAGTTTAGTGCAAGGTAGCGGCAATGAGCAGTTCTTC.

The chain recombines TRBV7-9 with TRBJ2-7; D may match TRBD1 or TRBD2 (5 bases each). The germline V and J ends were trimmed by 3 bases and 2 bases, with 17 bases remaining between them. Germline lookup yields CDR1 SEHNR and CDR2 FQNEAQ (reference sequence). The CDR3 runs 16 residues. The CDR3 is CASSFGPGTPPYEQYF. For the CDR3, the DNA is TGTGCCAGCAGCTTTGGCCCCGGGACGCCACCCTACGAGCAGTACTTC.

The chain is built from TRBV4-2 and TRBJ2-3; the match to TRBD2 covers 9 bases. V shed 4 bases, J shed 6 bases, and the junction held 8 bases outside the gene matches. CDR3 size: 15 residues. The V gene's germline CDR1 is LGHNA and CDR2 YNFKEQ. The CDR3 spells CASSPTAGGVDTQYF. CDR3 DNA sequence: TGTGCCAGCAGCCCCACCGCGGGGGGGGTGGATACGCAGTATTTT.

This chain uses TRBV19 with TRBJ2-1; a weak D match, TRBD2 (7 bases). CDR1 LNHDA and CDR2 SQIVND come from the germline V gene (reference sequence). There are 15 residues in the CDR3. V was cut by 5 bases and J by 0 bases, with 11 bases left in between. CDR3 nucleotides: TGTGCCAGTAGTTGGGAGGGGGGCTCCTACAATGAGCAGTTCTTC. This encodes CASSWEGGSYNEQFF.

The chain is built from TRBV4-1 and TRBJ2-7; D remains unclear. Trimming took 1 base from V and 6 from J, leaving 7 bases between them. This CDR3 is 12 amino acids long. Per the germline V gene, CDR1 is MGHRA and CDR2 is YSYEKL. This chain's CDR3 is CASSQVTGEQYF. CDR3 coding DNA: TGCGCCAGCAGCCAAGTTACGGGCGAGCAGTACTTC.

The J gene is TRBJ2-5, the V gene TRBV19, with 9 nucleotides matching TRBD2. The CDR3 has 15 amino acids. Per germline, CDR1 LNHDA and CDR2 SQIVND (reference sequence). Trimming removed 2 bases from V and 2 bases from J; junction bases left unmatched: 3. The CDR3: CASSIRGGGQETQYF. For the CDR3, the DNA is TGTGCCAGTAGTATACGCGGGGGGGGACAAGAGACCCAGTACTTC.

This clone was detected once. The chain joins TRBV3-1 (or the pseudogene TRBV3-2) to TRBJ1-4; no reliable D call. The CDR3 is 13 amino acids. Germline V gene lookup returns CDR1 LGHDT and CDR2 YNNKEL (reference sequence). The V end lost 4 bases, the J end lost 4 bases, and 7 bases lay between the germline ends. CDR3 DNA sequence: TGTGCCAGCAGCCTAGTTTTTAATGAAAAACTGTTTTTT. It encodes CASSLVFNEKLFF.

This sequence joins TRBV4-3 and TRBJ2-5; no reliable D call. V was cut by 1 base and J by 3 bases, with 12 bases left in between. Germline CDR1 is LGHNA and CDR2 is YSLEER. CDR3 size: 15 residues. CDR3 region: CASSQVRSGEETQYF. CDR3 coding DNA: TGCGCCAGCAGCCAAGTTCGGTCGGGCGAAGAGACCCAGTACTTC.

The CDR3 loop reads CASSWTGLYEQYF. The CDR3 coding sequence is TGTGCCAGCAGTTGGACAGGCCTCTACGAGCAGTACTTC. The J gene is TRBJ2-7, the V gene TRBV12-3 or TRBV12-4; the match to TRBD1 covers 7 bases. This CDR3 region has 13 residues. V gave up 4 bases and J gave up 3 bases; unmatched junction bases: 3.

This chain uses TRBV4-3 with TRBJ1-4; D is unclear. This CDR3 comprises 15 residues. Germline CDR1 reads LGHNA; CDR2 reads YSLEER. The V end was cut by 5 bases, the J end by 7 bases, with 17 bases between. CDR3 nucleotide sequence: TGCGCCAGCAGCTTATTACTAGGAGGCGTTGAAAAACTGTTTTTT. Its translation is CASSLLLGGVEKLFF.

The V and J genes are TRBV4-1 and TRBJ2-3, with 10 positions matching TRBD2. The junction had 12 bases not matched to a gene; V was cut back by 0 bases and J by 0 bases. In germline, CDR1 is MGHRA, CDR2 YSYEKL. This CDR3 is built from 20 residues. In nucleotides, the CDR3 is TGCGCCAGCAGCCAAGAAAGGCCCCCTAGCGGGGGCGCCAGCACAGATACGCAGTATTTT. It encodes CASSQERPPSGGASTDTQYF.

The V and J genes are TRBV4-3 and TRBJ2-3; D gene ambiguous. Trimming shortened V by 2 bases and J by 2 bases, and 14 bases separated the two germline ends. In germline, CDR1 is LGHNA, CDR2 YSLEER. The CDR3 extends over 16 amino acids. CDR3 bases: TGCGCCAGCAGCCAAAGGTCCCTCCTCTCCACAGATACGCAGTATTTT. Residues: CASSQRSLLSTDTQYF.

This clone was seen only once. The chain joins TRBV5-6 to TRBJ2-7, with 8 bases that match TRBD1. The V segment lost 1 base and the J segment 7 bases; nucleotides outside the gene matches: 16. CDR1 is SGHDT and CDR2 is YYEEEE in the germline V gene. The CDR3 consists of 17 residues. CDR3 sequence reads: CASSLTRVQGAAEEQYF. The CDR3 DNA is TGTGCCAGCAGCTTGACAAGGGTGCAGGGGGCAGCTGAGGAGCAGTACTTC.

The chain links TRBV7-9 to TRBJ1-6, with 9 bases that match TRBD1. The CDR3 spans 15 residues. With 3 bases clipped from V and 8 bases from J, the junction kept 5 bases outside the gene matches. The germline V gene encodes CDR1 SEHNR and CDR2 FQNEAQ (reference sequence). In DNA, the CDR3 is TGTGCCAGCAGCTTCAAGGGACAGGGAGATTCACCCCTCCACTTT. Translating it yields CASSFKGQGDSPLHF.

V is TRBV7-9 and J is TRBJ2-7; D ambiguous. Germline V lookup: CDR1 SEHNR, CDR2 FQNEAQ (reference sequence). V was pared by 5 bases and J by 3 bases, with 11 bases between. The CDR3 spans 13 residues. DNA of the CDR3: TGTGCCAGCAGCCCAACAATGGGCTACGAGCAGTACTTC. Translation: CASSPTMGYEQYF.

This chain links TRBV4-1 with TRBJ2-3, with D possibly being TRBD1 (5 bases). CDR3 length: 15 residues. V was clipped by 5 bases and J by 0 bases, with 12 bases between them. The germline V gene has CDR1 MGHRA and CDR2 YSYEKL. The CDR3 DNA follows: TGCGCCAGCAGCGGCAGGGCCTCTAGCACAGATACGCAGTATTTT. Its translation is CASSGRASSTDTQYF.

The chain carries TRBV7-9 and TRBJ2-1, with TRBD2 matching 7 bases. The CDR3 runs 14 residues. Germline CDR1 is SEHNR and CDR2 is FQNEAQ (reference sequence). J gave up 5 bases and V 4 bases, and 5 bases lay outside the gene matches. CDR3 bases: TGTGCCAGCAGCTGGGGTCGGGGGGACAATGAGCAGTTCTTC. Amino acid sequence: CASSWGRGDNEQFF.

This chain joins TRBV11-1 and TRBJ2-7; 7 bases align to TRBD2. The CDR3 consists of 16 residues. Per germline, CDR1 SGHAT and CDR2 FQDESV (reference sequence). J lost 2 bases, V lost 2 bases, and 9 bases had no gene match. The DNA for the CDR3 is TGTGCCAGCAGCTTAACTTTGGGGGGGACCCCCTACGAGCAGTACTTC. It is translated as CASSLTLGGTPYEQYF.